Given below is one T cell receptor (beta chain) in context. The record originates from a study of blood T cell repertoires in COVID-19. On the study more broadly: Some COVID-19 samples were acute and others convalescent; all came from the United States, Italy and Spain. T cells, B-cell-depleted T cells, or PBMCs supplied cDNA or gDNA.

Study processing details: Amplifying reference gene primers gave estimates of nucleated cell counts. Clones were sequenced by immunoSEQ multiplex PCR, and TCRdb holds only the in-frame ones, with some missing. For V, J and clone size, that table is used; D and trimming come from the DNA. The profile shows more than 200,000 clones, roughly 82% of them singletons. V was trimmed by 9 bases and J by 0 bases, leaving 14 bases between them. The CDR3 sequence is 14 residues long. The germline gives CDR1 LNHDA, CDR2 SQIVND (reference sequence). Material for sequencing was peripheral blood. This receptor was identified in a woman older than 75 with active or convalescent COVID-19. J is TRBJ2-5 and V is TRBV19, with a tentative D call TRBD2 (6 bases). CDR3 sequence: CASRDSLNQETQYF. The CDR3, as DNA: TGTGCCAGCCGGGACTCCTTAAACCAAGAGACCCAGTACTTC.